These T cell receptor beta chains were read from a single sample in a study of OX40 agonist ivuxolimab in advanced cancers. Clones were sequenced by immunoSEQ multiplex PCR, and TCRdb holds only the in-frame ones, with some missing. The sample holds roughly 77,000 clones, more than 80% seen once. Sequenced here: CD4+ or CD8+ T cells sorted from blood, sampled in a trial of the OX40 agonist ivuxolimab. Receptors were obtained from an adult with an advanced solid tumor such as melanoma, head and neck, liver or kidney cancer. CDR3s include the opening cysteine and the closing phenylalanine or tryptophan. A D gene is named only where the DNA matches it firmly.

CASSGPATGGQIGQETQYF,TRBV2,TRBJ2-5,TRBD1
CASSRIGSGGEQFF,TRBV5-4,TRBJ2-1,TRBD2
CASRGTVPNEKLFF,TRBV7-2,TRBJ1-4,TRBD1
CASSLQETQYF,TRBV11-2,TRBJ2-5,NA
CASSLLQGGAGGYTF,TRBV5-4,TRBJ1-2,NA
CASSLTGGWRSPLHF,TRBV5-1,TRBJ1-6,TRBD1
CASSLKGTSGNTIYF,TRBV5-4,TRBJ1-3,NA
CASSLAGNSYEQYF,TRBV7-9,TRBJ2-7,NA
CASSFQGGGPSTDTQYF,TRBV19,TRBJ2-3,NA
CASSWRQDNNEQFF,TRBV4-3,TRBJ2-1,NA
CASSLDTNTEAFF,TRBV5-1,TRBJ1-1,NA
CASSSLGGDTEAFF,TRBV7-9,TRBJ1-1,NA
CAISESWGKGGEQYF,TRBV10-3,TRBJ2-7,NA
CASSLGTQAGTQYF,TRBV13,TRBJ2-5,NA
CASSPPGATGELFF,TRBV7-9,TRBJ2-2,NA
CASSYEQYF,TRBV6-1,TRBJ2-7,NA
CASSYYRDNTYEQYF,TRBV5-6,TRBJ2-7,NA
CASSLATGRNQPQHF,TRBV5-5,TRBJ1-5,TRBD1
CASRGRMNTGELFF,TRBV5-4,TRBJ2-2,NA
CASSRDTSLSYEQYF,TRBV28,TRBJ2-7,NA
CASSPFVIGGTGDNEQFF,TRBV18,TRBJ2-1,TRBD1
CASSQGTEDTDTQYF,TRBV9,TRBJ2-3,NA
CASSPQPGTLSSYEQYF,TRBV5-1,TRBJ2-7,NA
CASSGRGREDTIYF,TRBV27,TRBJ1-3,NA
CASSLGQGVGYTF,TRBV28,TRBJ1-2,NA
CASSQRPLKTEAFF,TRBV4-3,TRBJ1-1,NA
CASDSLLGEETQYF,TRBV14,TRBJ2-5,NA